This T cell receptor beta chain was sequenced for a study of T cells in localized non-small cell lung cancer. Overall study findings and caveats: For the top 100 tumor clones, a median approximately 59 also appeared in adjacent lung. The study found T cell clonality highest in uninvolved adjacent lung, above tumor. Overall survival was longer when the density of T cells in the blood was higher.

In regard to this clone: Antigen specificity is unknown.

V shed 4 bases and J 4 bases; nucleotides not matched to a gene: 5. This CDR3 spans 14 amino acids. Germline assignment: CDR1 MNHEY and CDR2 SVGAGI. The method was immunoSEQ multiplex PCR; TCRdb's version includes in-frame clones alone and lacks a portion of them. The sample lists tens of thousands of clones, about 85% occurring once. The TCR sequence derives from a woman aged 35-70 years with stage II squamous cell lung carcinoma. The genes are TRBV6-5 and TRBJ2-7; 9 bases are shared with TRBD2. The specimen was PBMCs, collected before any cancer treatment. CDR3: CASSLGTSWYEQYF. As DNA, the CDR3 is TGTGCCAGCAGTTTGGGGACTAGCTGGTACGAGCAGTACTTC.